A selection of T cell receptor beta chains follows, all from one sample in a study of long-term antiretroviral therapy in people with HIV. Here immunoSEQ multiplex PCR was the method, and the copy in TCRdb shows in-frame clones only, minus some. The sample holds tens of thousands of clones, 75% to 85% seen once. The material was unsorted PBMCs, obtained 0.1 years before starting antiretroviral therapy. The receptor set was obtained from a man aged 18 to 29 with HIV. Each CDR3 is given with its conserved first and last residue. D genes are given only for firm matches. Size tells how often a clone was seen (once, few, many) or the class of an expanded clone, and some rows leave it out.

size,V,J,D,DNA,CDR3
.,TRBV6-4,TRBJ1-1,.,TGTGCCAGCAGTGACTCGATGCGGGGGGTAGCTTTCTTT,CASSDSMRGVAFF
.,TRBV5-1,TRBJ2-2,TRBD1,TGCGCCAGCAGGCCCGGGACAGGGGTTGGCGGGGAGCTGTTTTTT,CASRPGTGVGGELFF
.,TRBV30,TRBJ2-4,.,TGTGCCTGGTCGAAGGCAGTTAGCTTAGCCAAAAACATTCAGTACTTC,CAWSKAVSLAKNIQYF
.,TRBV4-2,TRBJ2-1,.,TGTGCCAGCAGCCTTCGTGGCGCGGGGACCTACAATGAGCAGTTCTTC,CASSLRGAGTYNEQFF
.,TRBV9,TRBJ2-7,TRBD2,TGTGCCAGCAGCGTAGCCCTAGCGGGTGGCTCCTACGAGCAGTACTTC,CASSVALAGGSYEQYF
.,TRBV5-4,TRBJ1-2,.,TGTGCCAGCCCTGGGCCGGGAGGTGGCTACACCTTC,CASPGPGGGYTF
.,TRBV7-9,TRBJ2-1,TRBD2,TGTGCCAGCAGCTTAGCCCTAGCGGGCTCCTACAATGAGCAGTTCTTC,CASSLALAGSYNEQFF
.,TRBV7-2,TRBJ1-2,TRBD1,TGTGCCAGCAGCTCCGGGGTGGGACAGCCATCTCAATCCCGCGGCTACACCTTC,CASSSGVGQPSQSRGYTF
.,TRBV10-3,TRBJ2-3,.,TGTGCCATCAGTGCAGGGCCGCAGTATTTT,CAISAGPQYF
medium-sized,TRBV19,TRBJ2-1,.,TGTGCCAGTACCATGGGTGGGGGTTCCTACAATGAGCAGTTCTTC,CASTMGGGSYNEQFF
.,TRBV5-5,TRBJ1-1,.,TGTGCCAGCAGCTTCGCAACAGGGCGGACTGAAGCTTTCTTT,CASSFATGRTEAFF
.,TRBV19,TRBJ2-2,.,TGTGCCAGTGGGTCGGAGCTGTTTTTT,CASGSELFF
.,TRBV5-6,TRBJ2-7,TRBD2,TGTGCCAGCAGCGAATTGGGGGGGGGTAGCGTCTCCTACGAGCAGTACTTC,CASSELGGGSVSYEQYF
.,TRBV6-1,TRBJ1-5,TRBD1,TGTGCCAGCACCCCTACAGGGGAGGCGAGTCAGCCCCAGCATTTT,CASTPTGEASQPQHF
.,TRBV7-9,TRBJ2-5,TRBD1,TGTGCCAGCAGCTTAGACTGGGACAGGGCCTTGGAAATTGAGACCCAGTACTTC,CASSLDWDRALEIETQYF
.,TRBV5-4,TRBJ2-3,.,TGTGCCAGCAACGACCCACAATCGGGGAGGAGCACAGATACGCAGTATTTT,CASNDPQSGRSTDTQYF
.,TRBV19,TRBJ1-5,.,TGTGCCAGTAGTCGGGGGTTTAGCAATCAGCCCCAGCATTTT,CASSRGFSNQPQHF
.,TRBV27,TRBJ2-1,TRBD1,TGTGCCAGCAAAAAGGGACAGGGCTGGAATGAGCAGTTCTTC,CASKKGQGWNEQFF
.,TRBV6-6,TRBJ1-2,.,TGTGCCAGCAGTGGGGGGCAGAACTATGGCTACACCTTC,CASSGGQNYGYTF
once,TRBV19,TRBJ1-1,.,TGTGCCAGTAGTATAGTTCGGGAGATAACCACTGAAGCTTTCTTT,CASSIVREITTEAFF
few,TRBV27,TRBJ1-5,.,TGTGCCAGCAGTATACAGAGCAATCAGCCCCAGCATTTT,CASSIQSNQPQHF
.,TRBV29-1,TRBJ1-2,.,TGCAGCGTTGAAGTGTTGACAGAAGTAGGCTATGGCTACACCTTC,CSVEVLTEVGYGYTF
.,TRBV6-1,TRBJ2-4,.,TGTGCCAGCAGTGAGACAGTAGCCAAAAACATTCAGTACTTC,CASSETVAKNIQYF
.,TRBV19,TRBJ1-5,.,TGTGCCAGTAGTCCACCTCCGATTAGCAATCAGCCCCAGCATTTT,CASSPPPISNQPQHF
few,TRBV7-9,TRBJ2-3,.,TGTGCCAGCAGCTTATCATGGGGGCCCGACACAGATACGCAGTATTTT,CASSLSWGPDTDTQYF
.,TRBV28,TRBJ2-1,TRBD2,TGTGCCAGCTCCTCCTTGGCGGGAGGGGTTCGGAATGAGCAGTTCTTC,CASSSLAGGVRNEQFF
.,TRBV5-6,TRBJ1-5,TRBD1,TGTGCCAGCAGCTTGGGGACAGGGGTATTGGGCAATCAGCCCCAGCATTTT,CASSLGTGVLGNQPQHF
.,TRBV5-6,TRBJ1-4,.,TGTGCCAGCAGCTTGCTTACAACTAATGAAAAACTGTTTTTT,CASSLLTTNEKLFF
.,TRBV27,TRBJ1-3,.,TGTGCCAGCAGTTGGGGGGGGCCGGGGCACTCTGGAAACACCATATATTTT,CASSWGGPGHSGNTIYF
few,TRBV7-9,TRBJ1-2,.,TGTGCCAGCAGCCCCGTACTTGGGTCCAATGGCTACACCTTC,CASSPVLGSNGYTF
.,TRBV2,TRBJ1-5,.,TGTGCCAGCAGTGATAGGGTTGGTCAGCCCCAGCATTTT,CASSDRVGQPQHF
.,TRBV9,TRBJ2-1,TRBD2,TGTGCCAGCAGCGTAGAGGGACTAGCTGGCAATGAGCAGTTCTTC,CASSVEGLAGNEQFF
.,TRBV29-1,TRBJ1-2,.,TGCAGCGTTGAAGATTGGGACGGCTATGGCTACACCTTC,CSVEDWDGYGYTF
few,TRBV4-3,TRBJ2-7,.,TGCGCCAGCAGCCAAGATGGCGATAGCGTTTACGAGCAGTACTTC,CASSQDGDSVYEQYF
.,TRBV15,TRBJ1-4,.,TGTGCCACCAGCAGAGCTCCCCTTGGGACTAATGAAAAACTGTTTTTT,CATSRAPLGTNEKLFF
.,TRBV18,TRBJ2-3,TRBD2,TGTGCCAGCTCACCGGGACTAGCGGGGGCCGGGGGTACGCAGTATTTT,CASSPGLAGAGGTQYF
.,TRBV19,TRBJ2-1,.,TGTGCCAGTAGGGTCGGGACATCCCCTAGTTTAGAGCAGTTCTTC,CASRVGTSPSLEQFF
once,TRBV6-1,TRBJ2-2,TRBD1,TGTGCCAGCCAACCTGACAGGGCGAACACCGGGGAGCTGTTTTTT,CASQPDRANTGELFF
.,TRBV7-9,TRBJ2-7,.,TGTGCCAGCAGCTTAAGGCCAGTCGAGGTGTTTTCCCGCTACGAGCAGTACTTC,CASSLRPVEVFSRYEQYF
.,TRBV4-1,TRBJ1-1,TRBD1,TGCGCCAGCAGCCAAGGGCCAGGGGGCATCTCTGAAGCTTTCTTT,CASSQGPGGISEAFF
.,TRBV27,TRBJ1-5,.,TGTGCCAGCAGTTTGATAGGCAGCAATCAGCCCCAGCATTTT,CASSLIGSNQPQHF
few,TRBV19,TRBJ1-2,.,TGTGCCAGTAGTATGCTCGAGGGGGGGACTAATGGCTACACCTTC,CASSMLEGGTNGYTF
.,TRBV5-5,TRBJ2-2,.,TGTGCCAGCAGCTTCCATAGGGCCTCCCCGGAGAGGGAGCTGTTTTTT,CASSFHRASPERELFF
.,TRBV27,TRBJ2-7,.,TGTGCCAGCGGGCAGACAGCATCCTACGAGCAGTACTTC,CASGQTASYEQYF
.,TRBV7-9,TRBJ1-4,.,TGTGCCAGCAGCTTTGTAGGGGCAGGGGAAAAACTGTTTTTT,CASSFVGAGEKLFF
.,TRBV4-3,TRBJ2-5,.,TGCGCCAGCAGCCCCTCCGGGCCCCAAGAGACCCAGTACTTC,CASSPSGPQETQYF
.,TRBV11-2,TRBJ1-1,TRBD1,TGTGCCAGCAGTTCCGACAGGGGCACTGAAGCTTTCTTT,CASSSDRGTEAFF
.,TRBV18,TRBJ2-5,TRBD1,TGTGCCAGCTCACGAACCGGGACAGGGGTTGGCGAGACCCAGTACTTC,CASSRTGTGVGETQYF
.,TRBV29-1,TRBJ2-7,.,TGCAGCGTTGATTGGGGCCGATCCTACGAGCAGTACTTC,CSVDWGRSYEQYF
.,TRBV5-1,TRBJ2-1,.,TGCGCCAGCAGCCTGGAGGGGGTTCTAGAGCAGTTCTTC,CASSLEGVLEQFF
.,TRBV5-1,TRBJ2-2,.,TGCGCCAGCAGCTGGGCTTTCGCCGACACCGGGGAGCTGTTTTTT,CASSWAFADTGELFF
.,TRBV6-5,TRBJ1-1,.,TGTGCCAGCAGTTACTCGATGAACACTGAAGCTTTCTTT,CASSYSMNTEAFF
.,TRBV13,TRBJ2-7,TRBD2,TGTGCCAGCAGCGGCTCTGGGCTAGCGGAGGCCTACGAGCAGTACTTC,CASSGSGLAEAYEQYF
.,TRBV4-1,TRBJ2-4,TRBD2,TGCGCCAGCAGCCACAATACCGGGACTAGCGGGTCCCATCAGTACTTC,CASSHNTGTSGSHQYF
.,TRBV5-4,TRBJ2-3,.,TGTGCCAGCAGCGCCGCGGCTAGCACAGATACGCAGTATTTT,CASSAAASTDTQYF
.,TRBV6-6,TRBJ2-2,.,TGTGCCAGCAGTTACGAAGGGGGAAAGAACACCGGGGAGCTGTTTTTT,CASSYEGGKNTGELFF
.,TRBV29-1,TRBJ1-2,TRBD1,TGCAGCGTTTTGTTTGTCGGGACAGCCGATGCTAACTATGGCTACACCTTC,CSVLFVGTADANYGYTF
.,TRBV30,TRBJ2-3,.,TGTGCCTGGAGGATCTCCGGGGGGCGGAACACAGATACGCAGTATTTT,CAWRISGGRNTDTQYF
.,TRBV28,TRBJ2-3,.,TGTGCCAGCAGTCCCCTAGTGGGGCGGGATACGCAGTATTTT,CASSPLVGRDTQYF
.,TRBV5-1,TRBJ2-3,TRBD2,TGCGCCAGCATAGGCGGACTAGCGGGTGGGTTGAGCACAGATACGCAGTATTTT,CASIGGLAGGLSTDTQYF